The 30 T cell receptor beta chains below were found in one sample sequenced in a study of CD8 T cells in ankylosing spondylitis. TCRdb recomputed calls from the 5' RACE reads with MiXCR, one row per CDR3 protein. Of around 220,000 distinct CDR3 sequences in the sample, about 10% are singletons; the top ten hold 21%. The sequencing input was blood, either unsorted or a sorted T cell fraction (not recorded which). Receptors were obtained from a male donor with ankylosing spondylitis or in good health (not recorded which).

This clonotype was picked up a small number of times. This chain joins TRBV6-5 and TRBJ2-5; 10 bases line up with TRBD2. This CDR3 region has 15 residues. The germline V gene has CDR1 MNHEY and CDR2 SVGAGI. J was trimmed by 4 bases and V by 0 bases; bases with no gene match: 2. The CDR3: CASSYSPSGGETQYF. CDR3 nucleotides: TGTGCCAGCAGTTACTCGCCTAGCGGGGGAGAGACCCAGTACTTC.

This clonotype was seen many times. The chain combines TRBV12-3 or TRBV12-4 with TRBJ1-6; D ambiguous. The CDR3 consists of 15 residues. The V end lost 4 bases, the J end lost 6 bases, and 13 bases lay between the germline ends. The CDR3, as DNA: TGTGCCAGCAGTTCGACATTACAGCTTAATTCACCCCTCCACTTT. It specifies CASSSTLQLNSPLHF.

The chain recombines TRBV5-1 with TRBJ2-7; 8 positions match TRBD1. Germline assignment: CDR1 SGHRS and CDR2 YFSETQ. The CDR3 sequence is 14 residues long. Germline trimming cut 4 bases from V and 4 bases from J; bases unmatched to any gene: 7. The CDR3 region is CASSAGQELYEQYF. For the CDR3, the DNA is TGCGCCAGCAGCGCGGGACAGGAGCTGTACGAGCAGTACTTC.

This clonotype was counted at least ten times. The chain recombines TRBV20-1 with TRBJ2-3, with D unresolved. The CDR3 is 16 residues long. The germline V gene has CDR1 DFQATT and CDR2 SNEGSKA (reference sequence). V lost 6 bases and J lost 0, with 19 bases in between. This CDR3 is CSAPEVVFTSTDTQYF. The CDR3 nucleotides are TGCAGTGCCCCCGAGGTAGTCTTTACTAGCACAGATACGCAGTATTTT.

This clonotype was detected many times. The V gene is TRBV9, the J gene TRBJ2-3, with 9 bases aligning to TRBD2. The junction had 9 bases not matched to a gene; V was cut back by 0 bases and J by 7 bases. Germline V lookup: CDR1 SGDLS, CDR2 YYNGEE. CDR3 length equals 16 residues. CDR3 in DNA: TGTGCCAGCAGCGTAGCTCATGGCGGGGGGGCGTATACGCAGTATTTT. Residues: CASSVAHGGGAYTQYF.

This clonotype was counted many times. This chain connects TRBV20-1 to TRBJ2-7; weak D call: TRBD1 (6 bases). V lost 2 bases, J lost 0 bases, and 14 bases lay in between. The germline V gene encodes CDR1 DFQATT and CDR2 SNEGSKA (reference sequence). The CDR3 has 15 residues. CDR3 bases: TGCAGTGCTAGACCCGGACAGCGAAACTCCTACGAGCAGTACTTC. This encodes CSARPGQRNSYEQYF.

This clonotype was detected ten times or more. J is TRBJ1-4 and V is TRBV12-3 or TRBV12-4, with 7 bases that match TRBD1. The J segment lost 8 bases and the V segment lost 1 base, leaving 10 bases of the junction unmatched. The CDR3 is made up of 16 amino acids. CDR3 sequence reads: CASSLGGTARGEKLFF. CDR3 DNA sequence: TGTGCCAGCAGTTTAGGGGGAACAGCCAGGGGGGAAAAACTGTTTTTT.

This clonotype appeared many times. The V gene is TRBV5-1, the J gene TRBJ2-2; no reliable D call. V lost 7 bases, J lost 0 bases, and 13 bases lay in between. This CDR3 has 15 residues. The germline V gene has CDR1 SGHRS and CDR2 YFSETQ. The CDR3 is CASFPWGSNTGELFF. DNA for the CDR3: TGCGCCAGCTTTCCGTGGGGTTCGAACACCGGGGAGCTGTTTTTT.

This clonotype was seen at least ten times. J is TRBJ1-3 and V is TRBV6-1; D is unresolved. The CDR3 has 15 residues. In germline, CDR1 is MNHNS, CDR2 SASEGT. The germline V and J ends were trimmed by 8 bases and 0 bases, with 14 bases remaining between them. The CDR3 protein is CASGLFLLSGNTIYF. Here the CDR3 DNA reads TGTGCCAGCGGCCTCTTCTTGCTCTCTGGAAACACCATATATTTT.

This clonotype has only a few counts. This chain uses TRBV9 with TRBJ2-3; D is possibly TRBD2 (5 bases). CDR1 and CDR2 from the germline V gene are SGDLS and YYNGEE. This CDR3 has 16 residues. Deletions cut 0 bases from V and 6 bases from J, with 17 bases between. CDR3 residues: CASSVGTPRARDTQYF. The CDR3 DNA follows: TGTGCCAGCAGCGTAGGAACACCGAGGGCCAGGGATACGCAGTATTTT.

This clonotype was observed many times. The V and J genes are TRBV20-1 and TRBJ2-7; the D gene is possibly TRBD1 (6 bases). V shed 7 bases and J shed 5 bases, with 12 bases lying between them. CDR1 and CDR2 from the germline V gene are DFQATT and SNEGSKA (reference sequence). This CDR3 contains 11 residues. The CDR3 DNA reads TGCAGTGTCAGTTGGGGGCACGAGCAGTACTTC. As protein: CSVSWGHEQYF.

This clonotype was seen ten or more times. The V gene is TRBV10-3, the J gene TRBJ1-1, with 7 bases matching TRBD1. Trimming cost V 6 bases and J 1 base; bases outside gene matches: 5. The CDR3 spans 14 residues. CDR1 ENHRY and CDR2 SYGVKD come from the germline V gene. The DNA for the CDR3 is TGTGCCATCAGGGGACAGAAGACGAACACTGAAGCTTTCTTT. This translates into CAIRGQKTNTEAFF.

The chain uses TRBV9 and TRBJ2-5; D gene uncertain. Per the germline V gene, CDR1 is SGDLS and CDR2 is YYNGEE. Trimming cost V 0 bases and J 4 bases, with 7 bases left between them. CDR3 length equals 13 residues. CDR3 nucleotide sequence: TGTGCCAGCAGCGTAGCCCCCGGAGAGACCCAGTACTTC. It yields the protein CASSVAPGETQYF.

The chain employs TRBV11-2 and TRBJ2-7; a possible D gene is TRBD1 (6 bases). Trimming shortened V by 7 bases and J by 2 bases, and 15 bases separated the two germline ends. In germline, CDR1 is SGHAT, CDR2 FQNNGV. The CDR3 consists of 14 residues. The CDR3: CASTPLTGTYEQYF. The CDR3 nucleotides read TGTGCCAGCACACCTTTGACAGGTACCTACGAGCAGTACTTC.

This chain links TRBV12-3 or TRBV12-4 with TRBJ2-3; D perhaps matches TRBD1 (6 bases). This CDR3 spans 14 amino acids. V gave up 6 bases and J gave up 3 bases, with 13 bases separating them. The CDR3 DNA sequence: TGTGCCAGCAGAAGGGGGTTGTTAACAGATACGCAGTATTTT. Translation: CASRRGLLTDTQYF.

This clonotype was counted at least ten times. The rearrangement links TRBV5-1 to TRBJ1-4, with D possibly being TRBD1 (6 bases). Per the germline V gene, CDR1 is SGHRS and CDR2 is YFSETQ. The ends were cut back, 0 bases at V and 3 bases at J, with 15 bases in the middle. The CDR3 consists of 17 residues. Written as DNA, the CDR3 is TGCGCCAGCAGCTTGGATCCCCAAGGGGGTGCTAATGAAAAACTGTTTTTT. It specifies CASSLDPQGGANEKLFF.

V is TRBV7-9 and J is TRBJ2-1, with 10 bases matching TRBD1. The CDR3 has 16 amino acids. CDR1 and CDR2 (germline): SEHNR, FQNEAQ (reference sequence). Trimming at V came to 5 bases and at J to 2 bases, leaving 6 bases not matched to a gene. CDR3 residues: CASSGGDRGPYNEQFF. CDR3 DNA sequence: TGTGCCAGCAGCGGCGGGGACAGGGGCCCCTACAATGAGCAGTTCTTC.

This clonotype was seen many times. This chain links TRBV5-6 with TRBJ1-5; 7 bases line up with TRBD1. Losses at the gene ends were 1 base for V and 0 bases for J; bases not matched to a gene: 4. The length of the CDR3 is 16 residues. Germline lookup yields CDR1 SGHDT and CDR2 YYEEEE. The CDR3 region is CASSLSGTASNQPQHF. The CDR3 region has the DNA TGTGCCAGCAGCTTGTCCGGGACAGCTAGCAATCAGCCCCAGCATTTT.

This clonotype was detected many times. The chain combines TRBV18 with TRBJ1-1; maybe TRBD1 (5 bases). Germline V gene sequence: CDR1 KGHSH, CDR2 LQKENI. V lost 2 bases and J lost 2, with 24 bases in between. The CDR3 spans 19 residues. This CDR3 reads CASSPYLGVDISPNTEAFF. The CDR3 coding sequence is TGTGCCAGCTCACCATACTTGGGGGTCGACATCTCGCCCAACACTGAAGCTTTCTTT.

In its sample, this clonotype was seen a few times. CDR3 DNA sequence: TGTGCCAGCAGCTCGGGGGCGGGAACCTACGAGCAGTACTTC. This codes for CASSSGAGTYEQYF. This chain joins TRBV7-9 and TRBJ2-7; D is possibly TRBD1 or TRBD2 (6 bases each). V lost 4 bases and J lost 2, with 12 bases in between. The CDR3 loop spans 14 amino acids. Looked up from germline, CDR1 is SEHNR and CDR2 is FQNEAQ (reference sequence).

This clonotype was counted between two and nine times. V usage is TRBV24-1 and J usage is TRBJ2-7; 11 bases align to TRBD1. V shed 6 bases, J shed 4 bases, and the junction held 7 bases outside the gene matches. Germline values: CDR1 KGHDR, CDR2 SFDVKD. This CDR3 region has 15 residues. The CDR3 sequence is CATSSGTGGRYEQYF. For the CDR3, the DNA is TGTGCCACCAGTAGCGGGACAGGGGGAAGGTACGAGCAGTACTTC.

This clonotype was seen repeatedly, ten times or more. The chain employs TRBV9 and TRBJ2-7; 8 bases agree with TRBD2. Germline loops: CDR1 SGDLS, CDR2 YYNGEE. This CDR3 has 15 residues. With 0 bases clipped from V and 6 bases from J, the junction kept 8 bases outside the gene matches. The CDR3 sequence: CASSVVGTSLSEQYF. In nucleotides, the CDR3 is TGTGCCAGCAGCGTAGTTGGGACTAGTTTGAGCGAGCAGTACTTC.

This clonotype was detected ten times or more. This chain links TRBV30 with TRBJ2-3, with no clear D. This CDR3 has 14 residues. Germline CDR1 is GTSNPN and CDR2 is SVGIG (reference sequence). Trimming shortened V by 4 bases and J by 2 bases, and 13 bases separated the two germline ends. CDR3 coding DNA: TGTGCCTGGAAACCTGACCAGATCACAGATACGCAGTATTTT. Translated: CAWKPDQITDTQYF.

This clonotype occurred many times. The gene calls are TRBV12-3 or TRBV12-4 and TRBJ2-1; 12 nucleotides align to TRBD2. With 5 bases clipped from V and 3 bases from J, the junction kept 2 bases outside the gene matches. CDR3 length equals 15 residues. The CDR3 sequence is CASSETSGGYNEQFF. The CDR3 bases are TGTGCCAGCAGTGAGACTAGCGGGGGCTACAATGAGCAGTTCTTC.

This clonotype has a handful of counts. V is TRBV25-1 and J is TRBJ2-7, with 7 bases lining up with TRBD2. This CDR3 region has 14 residues. J gave up 5 bases and V 3 bases, and 7 bases lay outside the gene matches. Germline values: CDR1 MGHDK, CDR2 SYGVNS. CDR3 bases: TGTGCCAGCAGTGACCCCGGGGGGTCCAACGAGCAGTACTTC. Translated, it gives CASSDPGGSNEQYF.

This clonotype came up many times. This sequence joins TRBV5-1 and TRBJ1-4; 10 bases fit TRBD1. The germline CDR1 and CDR2 sequences are SGHRS and YFSETQ. V lost 4 bases to trimming and J lost 3 bases; unmatched junction nucleotides: 6. The CDR3 extends over 16 amino acids. The CDR3 nucleotides are TGCGCCAGCAGCACGGGACAGGGGATAGCTAATGAAAAACTGTTTTTT. This translates into CASSTGQGIANEKLFF.

This clonotype was seen at least ten times. This sequence joins TRBV5-6 and TRBJ2-2; tentative D call: TRBD2 (5 bases). CDR1 SGHDT and CDR2 YYEEEE come from the germline V gene. The CDR3 loop spans 15 amino acids. V lost 5 bases and J 0 bases, leaving 11 bases between the germline ends. The CDR3 bases are TGTGCCAGCAGTAAGCGGCTAACGAACACCGGGGAGCTGTTTTTT. As protein: CASSKRLTNTGELFF. Full variable domain (missing parts from reference TRBV5-6 and TRBJ2-2): DAGVTQSPTHLIKTRGQQVTLRCSPKSGHDTVSWYQQALGQGPQFIFQYYEEEERQRGNFPDRFSGHQFPNYSSELNVNALLLGDSALYLCASSKRLTNTGELFFGEGSRLTVL.

This clonotype was observed at least ten times. The J gene is TRBJ1-2, the V gene TRBV11-2; TRBD1 is a possible D gene (5 bases). The CDR3 extends over 12 amino acids. CDR1 and CDR2 (germline): SGHAT, FQNNGV. The V gene lost 1 base and the J gene lost 8 bases, with 8 bases spanning the gap. This chain's CDR3 is CASSLVGVGYTF. CDR3 sequence (DNA): TGTGCCAGCAGCTTAGTAGGGGTCGGCTACACCTTC.

The chain carries TRBV5-1 and TRBJ1-1; possibly TRBD1 for D (5 bases). The CDR3 sequence is 14 residues long. V was pared by 1 base and J by 0 bases, with 7 bases between. Germline CDR1 is SGHRS and CDR2 is YFSETQ. The CDR3 loop is CASSLQDMNTEAFF. CDR3 sequence (DNA): TGCGCCAGCAGCTTGCAGGACATGAACACTGAAGCTTTCTTT. The full variable domain, its missing parts supplied by reference TRBV5-1 and TRBJ1-1, is KAGVTQTPRYLIKTRGQQVTLSCSPISGHRSVSWYQQTPGQGLQFLFEYFSETQRNKGNFPGRFSGRQFSNSRSEMNVSTLELGDSALYLCASSLQDMNTEAFFGQGTRLTVV.

This clonotype showed up many times. The chain is built from TRBV5-1 and TRBJ1-5, with 10 bases lining up with TRBD1. The V and J ends lost 2 bases and 2 bases, in that order; junction bases with no gene match: 1. Germline lookup yields CDR1 SGHRS and CDR2 YFSETQ. The CDR3 sequence is 15 residues long. CDR3 region: CASSLGTGGNQPQHF. As DNA, the CDR3 is TGCGCCAGCAGCTTAGGGACAGGGGGCAATCAGCCCCAGCATTTT. Together with reference TRBV5-1 and TRBJ1-5, the CDR3 gives the full variable domain: KAGVTQTPRYLIKTRGQQVTLSCSPISGHRSVSWYQQTPGQGLQFLFEYFSETQRNKGNFPGRFSGRQFSNSRSEMNVSTLELGDSALYLCASSLGTGGNQPQHFGDGTRLSIL.